The clone carrying this T cell receptor beta chain was detected only once. This CDR3 contains 13 residues. Trimming cost V 7 bases and J 6 bases; bases outside gene matches: 7. These data come from a study of blood T cell repertoires in COVID-19. Under the authors' procedure: Estimation of nucleated cell counts relied on the amplification of reference gene primers. Assay: immunoSEQ multiplex PCR; the TCRdb copy retains only in-frame clones and omits some. From that table come the V and J calls and clone size; the DNA was used to work out D and trimming. The table lists more than 95,000 clones, around four fifths of them singletons, with around 6% in the top ten. Seattle-derived patients entered the study during active infection and were followed longitudinally.

This TCR was sampled from an elderly man with COVID-19, enrolled during active disease. Specimen: peripheral blood. This chain uses TRBV12-3 or TRBV12-4 with TRBJ1-1; 8 nucleotides match TRBD1. CDR3 protein: CASNYDRGAEAFF. CDR3 bases: TGTGCCAGCAATTACGACAGGGGCGCTGAAGCTTTCTTT.